These 24 T cell receptor beta chains originate from one sample sequenced in a study of CD8+ T cells in alopecia areata. TCR sequencing used cDNA made by reverse transcription of extracted RNA. Assay: immunoSEQ multiplex PCR; the TCRdb copy retains only in-frame clones and omits some. Of roughly 200,000 clones in the sample, approximately 60% are singletons; the top ten hold over 4%. Sequencing was performed on CD8+ T cells sorted from blood. These receptors all come from a human donor in good health.

A word on this clone: At one of its ends the junction is not consistent with the germline gene, which may arise from a read error. The gene calls are TRBV15 and TRBJ1-5; 8 bases fit TRBD1. Germline CDR1 LNHNV, CDR2 YYDKDF (reference sequence). This CDR3 has 14 residues. The CDR3, as DNA: TGTGCCACCAGGAGAGACAGGGGAACTCAGCCCCAGCATTTT. Translated, it gives CATRRDRGTQPQHF.

This chain links TRBV7-9 with TRBJ1-4; possible D gene TRBD1, 6 bases. Germline CDR1 and CDR2: SEHNR and FQNEAQ (reference sequence). CDR3 length: 15 amino acids. The ends were cut back, 4 bases at V and 1 base at J, with 10 bases in the middle. The CDR3 loop reads CASSSLQGTNEKLFF. Here the CDR3 DNA reads TGTGCCAGCAGCTCGTTACAGGGAACTAATGAAAAACTGTTTTTT.

This clone occurred a few times. This sequence joins TRBV11-2 and TRBJ1-2; D remains unclear. This CDR3 is built from 15 residues. The ends were cut back, 0 bases at V and 4 bases at J, with 12 bases in the middle. Germline lookup yields CDR1 SGHAT and CDR2 FQNNGV. CDR3 in DNA: TGTGCCAGCAGCTTAGATCTCGAACAAGTCTATGGCTACACCTTC. Its translation: CASSLDLEQVYGYTF.

This clone was counted only a few times. The CDR3 reads CSAEGIEHGELFF. CDR3 nucleotides: TGCAGCGCCGAGGGTATCGAGCACGGGGAGCTGTTTTTT. This chain uses TRBV29-1 with TRBJ2-2; perhaps TRBD2 as D (5 bases). CDR3 length: 13 amino acids. Germline CDR1 is SQVTM and CDR2 is ANQGSEA. Trimming took off 7 bases at V and 7 bases at J, with 16 bases between the two ends.

This clone was detected only a few times. The chain carries TRBV7-9 and TRBJ2-1; TRBD2 might be the D (6 bases). The V end was cut by 4 bases, the J end by 6 bases, with 13 bases between. CDR3 length: 14 amino acids. CDR1 and CDR2 (germline): SEHNR, FQNEAQ (reference sequence). The CDR3 DNA follows: TGTGCCAGCAGCTCGGCGGAGGGACGCAATGAGCAGTTCTTC. It is translated as CASSSAEGRNEQFF.

This clone was observed a single time. V and J are TRBV2 and TRBJ2-1; a weak D match, TRBD2 (6 bases). Germline CDR1 and CDR2: SNHLY and FYNNEI. CDR3 length: 14 residues. With 4 bases removed from V and 5 bases from J, the gap between germline ends came to 12 bases. This CDR3 is CASSVPGGDNEQFF. CDR3 nucleotides: TGTGCCAGCAGTGTCCCCGGGGGTGACAATGAGCAGTTCTTC.

The chain uses TRBV29-1 and TRBJ1-2; D is undetermined. V shed 4 bases and J shed 5 bases, with 14 bases lying between them. Germline CDR1 SQVTM, CDR2 ANQGSEA. The CDR3 is 13 residues long. The CDR3 protein is CSVGQPREYGYTF. CDR3 nucleotides: TGCAGCGTTGGTCAACCCAGAGAATATGGCTACACCTTC.

This rearrangement joins TRBV15 to TRBJ1-5, with a weak D call TRBD1 (5 bases). Germline CDR1 and CDR2: LNHNV and YYDKDF (reference sequence). This CDR3 contains 13 residues. The V gene lost 5 bases and the J gene lost 6 bases, with 11 bases spanning the gap. The DNA of the CDR3 is TGTGCCACCAGCGGCCAGGGAAGTCAGCCCCAGCATTTT. Its protein product is CATSGQGSQPQHF.

The rearrangement joins TRBV5-1 to TRBJ1-2; D unclear. CDR1 SGHRS and CDR2 YFSETQ come from the germline V gene. Trimming cost V 4 bases and J 0 bases, with 10 bases left between them. The CDR3 has 14 residues. CDR3: CASSSYGANYGYTF. Written as DNA, the CDR3 is TGCGCCAGCAGCAGTTATGGGGCTAACTATGGCTACACCTTC.

The chain recombines TRBV5-4 with TRBJ2-5; 7 bases align to TRBD1. The J segment lost 3 bases and the V segment lost 4 bases, leaving 6 bases of the junction unmatched. This CDR3 comprises 14 residues. Per the germline V gene, CDR1 is SGHNT and CDR2 is YYREEE (reference sequence). CDR3 region: CASSELTGEETQYF. The CDR3 bases are TGTGCCAGCAGCGAACTAACAGGGGAAGAGACCCAGTACTTC.

V gene TRBV4-1 combines with J gene TRBJ2-3; TRBD2 matches at 9 bases. CDR1 is MGHRA, CDR2 YSYEKL, per germline. The CDR3 consists of 15 residues. Trimming removed 6 bases from V and 4 bases from J; junction bases left unmatched: 8. The CDR3 spells CASRTSGGFSDTQYF. The CDR3 DNA sequence: TGCGCCAGCAGAACAAGCGGGGGGTTCTCAGATACGCAGTATTTT.

The rearrangement joins TRBV2 to TRBJ2-1; the D gene is possibly TRBD1 (6 bases). V lost 8 bases and J lost 3, with 11 bases in between. There are 13 residues in the CDR3. Germline values: CDR1 SNHLY, CDR2 FYNNEI. CDR3 nucleotides: TGTGCCAGCGGCAGGGGACGCTACAATGAGCAGTTCTTC. It is translated as CASGRGRYNEQFF.

This clone has only one observation. This sequence joins TRBV5-4 and TRBJ2-3; 11 bases map to TRBD2. The CDR3 consists of 16 residues. After removal of 6 bases from V and 5 bases from J, the junction contained 11 bases not matched to a gene. Germline CDR1 SGHNT, CDR2 YYREEE (reference sequence). CDR3 region: CASTLTSGGVGDTQYF. The CDR3 DNA is TGTGCCAGCACCCTAACTAGCGGGGGAGTCGGAGATACGCAGTATTTT.

This clone has just a few counts. The chain combines TRBV11-1 with TRBJ1-1, with D maybe TRBD1 (5 bases). Trimming pared 5 bases from V and 1 base from J, leaving 11 bases between. The germline V gene has CDR1 SGHAT and CDR2 FQDESV (reference sequence). This CDR3 is built from 14 residues. The CDR3 is CASSRPTENTEAFF. As DNA, the CDR3 is TGTGCCAGCAGCCGACCGACAGAGAACACTGAAGCTTTCTTT.

The chain links TRBV5-4 to TRBJ2-7; D unresolved. CDR1 SGHNT and CDR2 YYREEE come from the germline V gene (reference sequence). The CDR3 covers 11 residues. V was pared by 4 bases and J by 1 base, with 3 bases between. CDR3 region: CASSGSYEQYF. The CDR3 coding sequence is TGTGCCAGCAGCGGATCCTACGAGCAGTACTTC.

V usage is TRBV30 and J usage is TRBJ2-7; D uncertain. V was clipped by 2 bases and J by 4 bases, with 12 bases between them. In germline, CDR1 is GTSNPN, CDR2 SVGIG (reference sequence). This CDR3 spans 13 amino acids. Here the CDR3 reads CAWSLIPGYEQYF. The DNA of the CDR3 is TGTGCCTGGAGTCTCATCCCCGGGTACGAGCAGTACTTC.

The V call is TRBV27, the J call TRBJ1-5, with a tentative D call TRBD1 (5 bases). The CDR3 loop spans 14 amino acids. From germline, CDR1 is MNHEY and CDR2 SMNVEV (reference sequence). V lost 3 bases, J lost 6 bases, and 12 bases lay in between. The CDR3 DNA reads as TGTGCCAGCAGTTTCGGGCAGGGAGGTCAGCCCCAGCATTTT. This encodes CASSFGQGGQPQHF.

The V and J genes are TRBV7-9 and TRBJ2-7; 7 nucleotides agree with TRBD1. The germline V gene encodes CDR1 SEHNR and CDR2 FQNEAQ (reference sequence). Unmatched junction bases numbered 5, after V lost 1 base and J lost 2 bases. CDR3 length equals 15 residues. The CDR3 nucleotides are TGTGCCAGCAGCTTAGGACAGGGACAGACCTACGAGCAGTACTTC. Translation: CASSLGQGQTYEQYF.

This clone was counted a few times. The rearrangement joins TRBV14 to TRBJ2-1, with 8 positions matching TRBD2. CDR3 length equals 15 residues. Germline CDR1 SGHDN, CDR2 FVKESK. For the CDR3, the DNA is TGTCCCCTCACCCTGGTTAGCGGGGTTCCGGATGAGCAGTTCTTC. Protein sequence: CPLTLVSGVPDEQFF.

The genes are TRBV5-6 and TRBJ1-2, with D possibly matching TRBD1 (5 bases). Germline CDR1 is SGHDT and CDR2 is YYEEEE. This CDR3 region has 13 residues. V was pared by 4 bases and J by 4 bases, with 11 bases between. This CDR3 is CASSLGRIYGYTF. The CDR3 coding sequence is TGTGCCAGCAGCCTGGGACGGATCTATGGCTACACCTTC.

The count of this clone is one. V gene TRBV29-1 combines with J gene TRBJ2-3; tentatively, D is TRBD1 or TRBD2 (5 bases each). Trimming took 6 bases from V and 3 from J, leaving 13 bases between them. There are 13 residues in the CDR3. Looked up from germline, CDR1 is SQVTM and CDR2 is ANQGSEA. The CDR3 DNA is TGCAGCGTGCATGACGGGGCTACAGATACGCAGTATTTT. Translation gives CSVHDGATDTQYF.

This clone was seen a few times. The V and J genes are TRBV5-1 and TRBJ2-5; D is perhaps TRBD1 (5 bases). The CDR3 runs to 12 residues. Deletions cut 0 bases from V and 11 bases from J, with 11 bases between. Germline CDR1 SGHRS, CDR2 YFSETQ. This CDR3 reads CASSLGDRYQYF. The CDR3 nucleotides are TGCGCCAGCAGCTTGGGCGACAGATATCAGTACTTC.

The chain is built from TRBV4-1 and TRBJ1-2; TRBD1 matches at 7 bases. Germline values: CDR1 MGHRA, CDR2 YSYEKL. The CDR3 has 15 residues. V gave up 1 base and J gave up 5 bases; unmatched junction bases: 7. This CDR3 is CASSQVVTGEYGYTF. The CDR3 nucleotides are TGCGCCAGCAGCCAAGTCGTCACAGGGGAGTATGGCTACACCTTC.

The chain combines TRBV2 with TRBJ1-6; D is undetermined. The CDR3 is 15 amino acids. Per germline, CDR1 SNHLY and CDR2 FYNNEI. Trimming stripped 0 bases from V and 3 bases from J, with 6 bases between. The CDR3 DNA is TGTGCCAGCAGTGAAGCAGAGGGCTATAATTCACCCCTCCACTTT. Residues: CASSEAEGYNSPLHF.